This TCR beta chain was recovered during a study of T-cell reconstitution after alpha-beta-depleted transplantation in children. Whole-study findings and limits: TCRbeta diversity was high at day 60 in some patients (a result of surviving recipient T cells and thymic progenitors).

This clonotype came up a few times. Its matching antigen is unknown. Unique molecular identifiers were incorporated during preparation of the TCRbeta library. TCRdb re-called the PCR reads with MiXCR, one entry per CDR3 protein. The sample has fewer than 550,000 distinct CDR3 sequences; 15% to 20% are singletons. V dropped 1 base and J dropped 1 base, with 8 bases sitting between them. Germline V gene lookup returns CDR1 SGHRS and CDR2 YFSETQ. The CDR3 has 15 amino acids. The chain uses TRBV5-1 and TRBJ2-2; no reliable D call. Sample: PBMCs, mostly from graft donor cells, taken 360 days after TCRalphabeta/CD19-depleted stem cell transplant. The receptor was isolated from a boy under two years old who had a stem cell transplant for Wiskott-Aldrich syndrome, so the T cells may come from the graft donor. DNA for the CDR3: TGCGCCAGCAGCTTGTTCCAGATGAACACCGGGGAGCTGTTTTTT. It encodes CASSLFQMNTGELFF. Supplemented by reference TRBV5-1 and TRBJ2-2, the full variable domain reads KAGVTQTPRYLIKTRGQQVTLSCSPISGHRSVSWYQQTPGQGLQFLFEYFSETQRNKGNFPGRFSGRQFSNSRSEMNVSTLELGDSALYLCASSLFQMNTGELFFGEGSRLTVL.